Presented here are 16 T cell receptor beta chains from one specimen sequenced in a study of CD8+ T cells in alopecia areata. TCR sequencing used cDNA made by reverse transcription of extracted RNA. Measured with immunoSEQ multiplex PCR; TCRdb has only the in-frame clones, and not every one. Of about 180,000 clones listed, 59% are singletons. The starting material was CD4+ T cells sorted from blood, obtained at week 0. The receptor source for this set is a human donor with alopecia areata.

The rearrangement uses TRBV5-1 and TRBJ2-3; no reliable D call. The germline gives CDR1 SGHRS, CDR2 YFSETQ. This CDR3 is built from 13 residues. V lost 4 bases and J 0 bases, leaving 6 bases between the germline ends. Written as DNA, the CDR3 is TGCGCCAGCAGCCCGTATAGCACAGATACGCAGTATTTT. Protein product: CASSPYSTDTQYF.

The sample holds a few counts of this clone. J is TRBJ2-3 and V is TRBV5-1, with D hard to call. Germline values: CDR1 SGHRS, CDR2 YFSETQ. Trimming stripped 0 bases from V and 1 base from J, with 12 bases between. The CDR3 runs 16 residues. This CDR3 reads CASSLGNPAGTDTQYF. CDR3 DNA sequence: TGCGCCAGCAGCTTGGGGAACCCAGCAGGCACAGATACGCAGTATTTT.

The rearrangement links TRBV18 to TRBJ1-6; D is unresolved. Trimming cost V 3 bases and J 0 bases, with 6 bases left between them. This CDR3 has 15 amino acids. In germline, CDR1 is KGHSH, CDR2 LQKENI. The DNA for the CDR3 is TGTGCCAGCTCACCGGGGAGCTCCTATAATTCACCCCTCCACTTT. Protein sequence: CASSPGSSYNSPLHF.

This clone has only a few counts. The chain uses TRBV15 and TRBJ2-3; 8 bases align to TRBD2. This CDR3 comprises 15 residues. J gave up 2 bases and V 3 bases, and 4 bases lay outside the gene matches. CDR1 and CDR2 from the germline V gene are LNHNV and YYDKDF (reference sequence). The CDR3, as DNA: TGTGCCACCAGCAGCCCTGGACTAGCCACAGATACGCAGTATTTT. This codes for CATSSPGLATDTQYF.

This clone showed up just a few times. V usage is TRBV28 and J usage is TRBJ2-6, with D maybe TRBD1 (5 bases). Deletions cut 5 bases from V and 0 bases from J, with 11 bases between. CDR1 is MDHEN and CDR2 is SYDVKM in the germline V gene. The CDR3 is 16 amino acids. In DNA, the CDR3 is TGTGCCAGCAGTACTCTGGACACCTCTGGGGCCAACGTCCTGACTTTC. This translates into CASSTLDTSGANVLTF.

The V call is TRBV5-1, the J call TRBJ1-5; D call uncertain. The V end lost 0 bases, the J end lost 4 bases, and 11 bases lay between the germline ends. CDR1 is SGHRS and CDR2 is YFSETQ in the germline V gene. This CDR3 contains 15 residues. CDR3 loop: CASSLGSEANQPQHF. The CDR3 region has the DNA TGCGCCAGCAGCTTGGGATCGGAGGCAAATCAGCCCCAGCATTTT.

The chain couples TRBV5-6 to TRBJ1-1; a possible D gene is TRBD1 (5 bases). This CDR3 region has 14 residues. Trimming left V 4 bases short and J 3 bases short, with 13 bases between. Germline lookup yields CDR1 SGHDT and CDR2 YYEEEE. CDR3 sequence reads: CASSILTVHTEAFF. The CDR3 coding sequence is TGTGCCAGCAGCATATTGACAGTTCACACTGAAGCTTTCTTT. The entire variable domain, with the rest obtained from reference TRBV5-6 and TRBJ1-1, is as follows: DAGVTQSPTHLIKTRGQQVTLRCSPKSGHDTVSWYQQALGQGPQFIFQYYEEEERQRGNFPDRFSGHQFPNYSSELNVNALLLGDSALYLCASSILTVHTEAFFGQGTRLTVV.

This chain joins TRBV5-1 and TRBJ2-5, with TRBD1 identical over 7 bases. CDR3 length: 15 amino acids. J gave up 4 bases and V 4 bases, and 10 bases lay outside the gene matches. Germline lookup yields CDR1 SGHRS and CDR2 YFSETQ. CDR3 nucleotides: TGCGCCAGCAGCATCCGACAGGGTATCAGAGAGACCCAGTACTTC. Translation: CASSIRQGIRETQYF.

The rearrangement uses TRBV5-1 and TRBJ1-5; TRBD1 might be the D (5 bases). V lost 0 bases and J 1 base, leaving 5 bases between the germline ends. From germline, CDR1 is SGHRS and CDR2 YFSETQ. The CDR3 sequence is 14 residues long. DNA of the CDR3: TGCGCCAGCAGCTTGGACAGGAGCAATCAGCCCCAGCATTTT. The encoded protein is CASSLDRSNQPQHF.

The chain has TRBV29-1 and TRBJ2-7; D remains unclear. This CDR3 contains 13 residues. V lost 4 bases and J lost 2, with 12 bases in between. Germline lookup yields CDR1 SQVTM and CDR2 ANQGSEA. In DNA form, the CDR3 reads TGCAGCGTTGGAACCCGGCAGACCTACGAGCAGTACTTC. It codes for CSVGTRQTYEQYF.

The genes are TRBV29-1 and TRBJ1-4, with D tentatively TRBD1 (5 bases). Germline V gives CDR1 SQVTM, CDR2 ANQGSEA. Trimming removed 4 bases at V and 4 bases at J, with 16 bases between. CDR3 length: 15 amino acids. CDR3: CSVAEGRLVNEKLFF. The CDR3, as DNA: TGCAGCGTTGCAGAGGGACGGCTAGTTAATGAAAAACTGTTTTTT.

As for this clone: The identical CDR3 is also encoded by other nucleotide sequences in the sample. The J gene is TRBJ2-5, the V gene TRBV5-1; unclear D gene. Germline loops: CDR1 SGHRS, CDR2 YFSETQ. The CDR3 is 11 amino acids. Trimming took 2 bases from V and 2 from J, leaving 1 base between them. Here the CDR3 reads CASSLQETQYF. Here the CDR3 DNA reads TGCGCCAGCAGCTTACAAGAGACCCAGTACTTC.

This clone turned up a few times. The V call is TRBV5-1, the J call TRBJ2-5; the D gene is possibly TRBD2 (7 bases). V was cut by 0 bases and J by 0 bases, with 12 bases left in between. The CDR3 loop spans 16 amino acids. Germline CDR1 SGHRS, CDR2 YFSETQ. This chain's CDR3 is CASSLVGGGDQETQYF. The CDR3 DNA follows: TGCGCCAGCAGCTTGGTGGGAGGGGGGGACCAAGAGACCCAGTACTTC.

This clone showed up just a few times. This rearrangement joins TRBV28 to TRBJ1-2; D gene ambiguous. The CDR3 covers 14 residues. Trimming took 2 bases from V and 8 from J, leaving 15 bases between them. CDR1 is MDHEN and CDR2 is SYDVKM in the germline V gene. The CDR3 region is CASSLPGRSYGYTF. DNA of the CDR3: TGTGCCAGCAGTTTACCGGGCAGGTCTTACGGCTACACCTTC.

The chain employs TRBV6-5 and TRBJ2-1, with TRBD2 matching 8 bases. This CDR3 contains 16 residues. Looked up from germline, CDR1 is MNHEY and CDR2 is SVGAGI. After removal of 4 bases from V and 3 bases from J, the junction contained 8 bases not matched to a gene. The CDR3 sequence: CASSFASGTSYNEQFF. The CDR3 DNA is TGTGCCAGCAGTTTCGCATCCGGGACTAGCTACAATGAGCAGTTCTTC.

The rearrangement uses TRBV6-4 and TRBJ1-1; D might be TRBD1 (5 bases). The germline CDR1 and CDR2 sequences are MRHNA and SNTAGT. The ends were cut back, 4 bases at V and 0 bases at J, with 6 bases in the middle. This CDR3 is 13 amino acids long. CDR3 sequence reads: CASSVDMNTEAFF. In DNA form, the CDR3 reads TGTGCCAGCAGTGTGGACATGAACACTGAAGCTTTCTTT.